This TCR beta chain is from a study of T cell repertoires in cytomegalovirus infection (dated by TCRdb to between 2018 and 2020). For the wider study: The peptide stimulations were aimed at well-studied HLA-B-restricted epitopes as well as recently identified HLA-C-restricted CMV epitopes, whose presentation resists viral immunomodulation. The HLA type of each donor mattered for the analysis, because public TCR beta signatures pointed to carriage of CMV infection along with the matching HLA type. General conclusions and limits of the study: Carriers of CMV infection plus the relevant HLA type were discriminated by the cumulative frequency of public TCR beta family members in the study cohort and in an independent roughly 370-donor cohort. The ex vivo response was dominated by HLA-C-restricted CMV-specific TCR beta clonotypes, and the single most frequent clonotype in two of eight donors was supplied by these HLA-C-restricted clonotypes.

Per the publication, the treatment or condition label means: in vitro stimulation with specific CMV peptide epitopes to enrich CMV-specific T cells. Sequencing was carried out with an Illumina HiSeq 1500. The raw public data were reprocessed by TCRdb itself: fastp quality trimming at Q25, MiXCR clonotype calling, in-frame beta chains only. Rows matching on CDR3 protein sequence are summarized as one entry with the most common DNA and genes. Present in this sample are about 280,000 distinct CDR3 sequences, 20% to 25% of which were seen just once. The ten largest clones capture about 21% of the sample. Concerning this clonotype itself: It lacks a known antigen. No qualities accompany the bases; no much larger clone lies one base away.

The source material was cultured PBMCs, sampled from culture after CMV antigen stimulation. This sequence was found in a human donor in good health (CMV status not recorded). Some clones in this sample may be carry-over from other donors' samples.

The CDR3 in this case is CASRISFVTDTQYF. The nucleotide sequence is TGTGCCAGCAGAATCAGCTTCGTCACAGATACGCAGTATTTT. The rearrangement combines TRBV6-2 or TRBV6-3 with TRBJ2-3, with the D segment identity uncertain. The CDR1 and CDR2 encoded by the germline V gene are MNHEY and SVGEGT. Counted from cysteine to phenylalanine, this CDR3 has 14 amino acids. Only the CDR3 part of the read is kept: 42 bases, read in frame from the first base. V loses 6 bases of germline sequence and J loses 2 bases, and the interval between the two ends is 12 bases.